The subject of this entry is one T cell receptor (beta chain). The antigen is undetermined. Sequence at one end of the junction differs from germline and may be a read error. The CDR3 runs 16 residues. CDR1 SGHRS and CDR2 YFSETQ come from the germline V gene. These data are taken from a study of response to subunit inactivated influenza vaccine. Study findings and constraints: Seasonal influenza vaccination, on each occasion, was suggested by the authors to recruit few new T cells.

TCRdb re-analysed the RT-PCR reads in MiXCR, keeping a single row per CDR3 protein. Here the sample spans under 800,000 distinct CDR3 sequences, 14% being singletons. The V gene is TRBV5-1, the J gene TRBJ2-6; 7 bases fit TRBD1. This TCR derives from a man aged 45-65 years who received an inactivated influenza vaccine. Sequencing used PBMCs from blood, obtained 14 days before vaccination. The CDR3 reads CASSLGGASGANVLTF. The CDR3 DNA sequence: TGTGCCAGCAGTTTAGGGGGCGCCTCTGGGGCCAACGTCCTGACTTTC.